The 9 T cell receptor beta chains presented below share a single source sample, sequenced in a study of Graves' ophthalmopathy and Graves' hyperthyroidism. Amplified TCR beta CDR3 regions were obtained using RNA transcripts as template. The authors performed first-round RT-PCR with HTBI primers and then a second-round multiplex PCR. Each CDR3 protein is one row after TCRdb ran MiXCR on the multiplex PCR reads. The sample records approximately 640,000 distinct CDR3 sequences, more than 40% being singletons. Sequencing input: peripheral blood. The receptor set was obtained from an adult man with Graves' ophthalmopathy.

This chain uses TRBV29-1 with TRBJ1-2; possibly TRBD1 for D (5 bases). Germline V lookup: CDR1 SQVTM, CDR2 ANQGSEA. CDR3 length: 11 amino acids. Trimming stripped 3 bases from V and 8 bases from J, with 10 bases between. CDR3 bases: TGCAGCGTTGATGGGGGATACGGCTACACCTTC. Amino acids: CSVDGGYGYTF. Full variable domain (missing parts from reference TRBV29-1 and TRBJ1-2): SAVISQKPSRDICQRGTSLTIQCQVDSQVTMMFWYRQQPGQSLTLIATANQGSEATYESGFVIDKFPISRPNLTFSTLTVSNMSPEDSSIYLCSVDGGYGYTFGSGTRLTVV.

This chain connects TRBV5-4 to TRBJ1-2; TRBD1 matches 7 bases. V shed 7 bases and J 4 bases; nucleotides not matched to a gene: 4. The CDR3 totals 12 residues. Germline V gives CDR1 SGHNT, CDR2 YYREEE (reference sequence). The CDR3 DNA is TGTGCCAGCGGGGACAGAACCTATGGCTACACCTTC. Protein sequence: CASGDRTYGYTF.

This rearrangement joins TRBV7-2 to TRBJ2-7; 8 nucleotides line up with TRBD2. Losses at the gene ends were 1 base for V and 0 bases for J; bases not matched to a gene: 8. CDR3 length: 17 amino acids. Germline V CDR1 and CDR2: SGHTA, FQGNSA. The CDR3 coding sequence is TGTGCCAGCAGCTTAGGGGATAGCGGGGCCAGCTCCTACGAGCAGTACTTC. Protein product: CASSLGDSGASSYEQYF.

The sample holds a few counts of this clonotype. This chain links TRBV5-6 with TRBJ2-7, with D possibly TRBD2 on 6 matching bases. The CDR3 contains 12 residues. V lost 10 bases and J 1 base, leaving 12 bases between the germline ends. Germline loops: CDR1 SGHDT, CDR2 YYEEEE. In DNA form, the CDR3 reads TGTGCCTGGAGGGGCCCATCCTACGAGCAGTACTTC. Its translation is CAWRGPSYEQYF. The full variable domain, its missing parts supplied by reference TRBV5-6 and TRBJ2-7, is DAGVTQSPTHLIKTRGQQVTLRCSPKSGHDTVSWYQQALGQGPQFIFQYYEEEERQRGNFPDRFSGHQFPNYSSELNVNALLLGDSALYLCAWRGPSYEQYFGPGTRLTVT.

This clonotype was recorded many times. The DNA for the CDR3 is TGTGCCAGTAGTACCCCGGACGGAGTAAATGGCTACACCTTC. It yields the protein CASSTPDGVNGYTF. This chain joins TRBV19 and TRBJ1-2; the D is unclear. CDR1 LNHDA and CDR2 SQIVND come from the germline V gene (reference sequence). The CDR3 is 14 residues long. Trimming removed 4 bases from V and 6 bases from J, with 15 bases in between. Variable domain in full (rest from reference TRBV19 and TRBJ1-2): DGGITQSPKYLFRKEGQNVTLSCEQNLNHDAMYWYRQDPGQGLRLIYYSQIVNDFQKGDIAEGYSVSREKKESFPLTVTSAQKNPTAFYLCASSTPDGVNGYTFGSGTRLTVV.

This clonotype was seen ten or more times. The rearrangement joins TRBV29-1 to TRBJ2-7; 7 bases fit TRBD2. CDR1 and CDR2 (germline): SQVTM, ANQGSEA. V gave up 5 bases and J gave up 7 bases; unmatched junction bases: 5. This CDR3 spans 11 amino acids. The CDR3 DNA sequence: TGCAGCGTTCCGGTCGGGGGGGAGCAGTACTTC. It translates to CSVPVGGEQYF.

V gene TRBV3-1 combines with J gene TRBJ1-2, with D unresolved. Looked up from germline, CDR1 is LGHDT and CDR2 is YNNKEL (reference sequence). Trimming shortened V by 0 bases and J by 0 bases, and 14 bases separated the two germline ends. CDR3 length: 17 residues. CDR3: CASSQEWREASNYGYTF. The CDR3 DNA sequence: TGTGCCAGCAGCCAAGAATGGAGGGAGGCCTCTAACTATGGCTACACCTTC.

The chain links TRBV25-1 to TRBJ1-2; D is unresolved. CDR3 length equals 13 residues. The ends were cut back, 6 bases at V and 6 bases at J, with 14 bases in the middle. CDR1 is MGHDK, CDR2 SYGVNS, per germline. The CDR3 bases are TGTGCCAGCAGAGGCGGTGAGAGCGATGGCTACACCTTC. It encodes CASRGGESDGYTF.

This clonotype was observed a few times. The J gene is TRBJ1-1, the V gene TRBV3-1; D uncertain. Germline V gene sequence: CDR1 LGHDT, CDR2 YNNKEL (reference sequence). V was cut by 8 bases and J by 5 bases, with 9 bases left in between. CDR3 length equals 11 residues. The DNA for the CDR3 is TGTGCCAGCTATGGCAGTACTGAAGCTTTCTTT. This gives the protein CASYGSTEAFF.